The rows below give T cell receptor beta chains drawn from one sample of a study of blood T cells in healthy people across ages. TCRdb passed the 5' RACE reads through MiXCR, listing each CDR3 protein once. The sample carries about 1.6 million distinct CDR3 sequences, 30% to 40% recorded once. The specimen was blood. Receptor source: a woman aged 30 to 39 in good health. Both conserved end residues are part of each CDR3. A D gene is named only where the DNA matches it firmly. Part of the rows lack a size; the others show once, few, many or a class for expanded clones.

V gene: TRBV4-1; D gene: TRBD2; clone size: once; J gene: TRBJ2-3; CDR3 protein: CASSQDSMLAGGLTQYF; CDR3 DNA: TGCGCCAGCAGCCAAGATAGTATGCTAGCGGGGGGGCTAACGCAGTATTTT
V gene: TRBV29-1; D gene: NA; clone size: few; J gene: TRBJ2-6; CDR3 protein: CSVASSGANVLTF; CDR3 DNA: TGCAGCGTTGCTAGCTCTGGGGCCAACGTCCTGACTTTC
V gene: TRBV14; D gene: NA; clone size: NA; J gene: TRBJ2-1; CDR3 protein: CASSHGGIRSYNEQFF; CDR3 DNA: TGTGCCAGCAGCCACGGCGGCATTAGGTCCTACAATGAGCAGTTCTTC
V gene: TRBV7-9; D gene: TRBD1; clone size: few; J gene: TRBJ2-1; CDR3 protein: CASSLAWTGPYNEQFF; CDR3 DNA: TGTGCCAGCAGCTTAGCGTGGACAGGGCCCTACAATGAGCAGTTCTTC
V gene: TRBV4-2; D gene: NA; clone size: NA; J gene: TRBJ2-1; CDR3 protein: CASSQEGGGGYNEQFF; CDR3 DNA: TGTGCCAGCAGCCAAGAAGGGGGCGGGGGCTACAATGAGCAGTTCTTC
V gene: TRBV6-5; D gene: TRBD2; clone size: NA; J gene: TRBJ2-1; CDR3 protein: CASSYGLGLAGAGEQFF; CDR3 DNA: TGTGCCAGCAGTTATGGGTTAGGTCTAGCGGGAGCGGGTGAGCAGTTCTTC
V gene: TRBV5-1; D gene: NA; clone size: NA; J gene: TRBJ2-1; CDR3 protein: CASSLEGRATYNEQFF; CDR3 DNA: TGCGCCAGCAGCTTGGAGGGCAGGGCAACCTACAATGAGCAGTTCTTC
V gene: TRBV14; D gene: TRBD2; clone size: NA; J gene: TRBJ2-5; CDR3 protein: CASSRGLAGAVLKQETQYF; CDR3 DNA: TGTGCCAGCAGTCGTGGACTAGCGGGGGCGGTTCTGAAGCAAGAGACCCAGTACTTC
V gene: TRBV12-3/TRBV12-4; D gene: NA; clone size: many; J gene: TRBJ2-3; CDR3 protein: CASSGPPRVDTQYF; CDR3 DNA: TGTGCCAGCAGCGGGCCTCCCAGGGTGGATACGCAGTATTTT
V gene: TRBV7-3; D gene: NA; clone size: NA; J gene: TRBJ2-3; CDR3 protein: CASSFDGSGNTDMQYF; CDR3 DNA: TGTGCCAGCAGCTTCGATGGCAGCGGAAACACAGATATGCAGTATTTT
V gene: TRBV28; D gene: NA; clone size: few; J gene: TRBJ1-6; CDR3 protein: CASMAGTYNSPLHF; CDR3 DNA: TGTGCCAGCATGGCCGGGACCTATAATTCACCCCTCCACTTT
V gene: TRBV27; D gene: NA; clone size: NA; J gene: TRBJ2-3; CDR3 protein: CASQRDPSFGDTQYF; CDR3 DNA: TGTGCCAGCCAGAGGGACCCTTCATTCGGAGATACGCAGTATTTT
V gene: TRBV6-1; D gene: NA; clone size: few; J gene: TRBJ2-1; CDR3 protein: CASSEGSVGNEQFF; CDR3 DNA: TGTGCCAGCAGTGAAGGGAGTGTAGGTAATGAGCAGTTCTTC
V gene: TRBV6-5; D gene: NA; clone size: NA; J gene: TRBJ1-1; CDR3 protein: CASARRGGGTEAFF; CDR3 DNA: TGTGCCAGCGCCCGACGGGGAGGTGGCACTGAAGCTTTCTTT
V gene: TRBV2; D gene: TRBD2; clone size: NA; J gene: TRBJ2-7; CDR3 protein: CASRVTGTRSYEQYF; CDR3 DNA: TGTGCCAGCAGGGTAACCGGGACTAGATCCTACGAGCAGTACTTC
V gene: TRBV6-5; D gene: NA; clone size: few; J gene: TRBJ2-7; CDR3 protein: CASSSSTGLYLLISYEQYF; CDR3 DNA: TGTGCCAGCAGTTCCTCAACCGGACTATACCTATTAATCTCCTACGAGCAGTACTTC
V gene: TRBV7-2; D gene: NA; clone size: NA; J gene: TRBJ1-2; CDR3 protein: CASSLAPLLRGGYTF; CDR3 DNA: TGTGCCAGCAGCTTAGCGCCCTTACTCCGGGGTGGCTACACCTTC
V gene: TRBV13; D gene: TRBD1; clone size: few; J gene: TRBJ1-1; CDR3 protein: CASSISPGTGIGVAFF; CDR3 DNA: TGTGCCAGCAGCATAAGTCCCGGGACAGGGATTGGGGTGGCTTTCTTT
V gene: TRBV20-1; D gene: NA; clone size: NA; J gene: TRBJ2-5; CDR3 protein: CSARDPGRGETQYF; CDR3 DNA: TGCAGTGCTAGAGATCCAGGGAGGGGGGAGACCCAGTACTTC
V gene: TRBV10-3; D gene: NA; clone size: NA; J gene: TRBJ2-1; CDR3 protein: CAITRGNEQFF; CDR3 DNA: TGTGCCATCACAAGGGGGAATGAGCAGTTCTTC